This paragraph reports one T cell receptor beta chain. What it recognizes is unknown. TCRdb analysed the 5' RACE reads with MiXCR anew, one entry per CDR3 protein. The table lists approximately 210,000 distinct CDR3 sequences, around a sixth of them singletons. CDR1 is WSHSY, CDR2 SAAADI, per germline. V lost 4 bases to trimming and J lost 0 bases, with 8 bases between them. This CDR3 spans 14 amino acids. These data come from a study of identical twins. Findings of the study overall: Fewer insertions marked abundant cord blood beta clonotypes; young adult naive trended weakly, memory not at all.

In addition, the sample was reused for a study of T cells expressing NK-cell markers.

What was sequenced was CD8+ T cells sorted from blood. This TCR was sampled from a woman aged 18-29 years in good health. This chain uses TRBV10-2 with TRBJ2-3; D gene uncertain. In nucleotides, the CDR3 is TGCGCCAGCAGTGCACTCCCAAGCACAGATACGCAGTATTTT. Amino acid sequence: CASSALPSTDTQYF.